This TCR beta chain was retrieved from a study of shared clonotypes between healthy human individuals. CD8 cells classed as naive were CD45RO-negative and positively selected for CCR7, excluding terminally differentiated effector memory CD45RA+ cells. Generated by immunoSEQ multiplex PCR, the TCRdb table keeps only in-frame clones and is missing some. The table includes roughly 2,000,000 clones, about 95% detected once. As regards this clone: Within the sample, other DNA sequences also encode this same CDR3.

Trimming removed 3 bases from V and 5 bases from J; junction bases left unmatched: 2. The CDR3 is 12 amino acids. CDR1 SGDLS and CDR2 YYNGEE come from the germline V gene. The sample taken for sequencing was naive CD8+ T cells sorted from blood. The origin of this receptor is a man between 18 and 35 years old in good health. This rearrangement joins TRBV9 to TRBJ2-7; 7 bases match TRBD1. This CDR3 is CASSGQGHEQYF. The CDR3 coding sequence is TGTGCCAGCAGCGGACAGGGCCACGAGCAGTACTTC.